In this sample, the clone carrying this T cell receptor beta chain turned up a few times. Its matching antigen is unknown. MiXCR was run by TCRdb on the RACE reads, yielding one entry per CDR3 protein. The table has tens of thousands of distinct CDR3 sequences, approximately 10% seen once. Per germline, CDR1 MNHNS and CDR2 SASEGT. V trimming: 6 bases; J trimming: 1 base; junction bases outside the gene matches: 1. This CDR3 region has 14 residues. This sample is drawn from a study of human T cells and chemical hapten exposure. As for the study in general: There were per-sample TCR yield variations, arising mainly from small pooled library volume differences.

The time point is: patch test 1, 2 weeks after DPC sensitization. Regarding treatment: therapeutic diphenylcyclopropenone sensitization with weekly scalp DPC. Study observations and caveats: PT1 expanded TCR numbers tracked positively with patch test score.

This clonotype was sampled from a man aged 40-55 years with alopecia areata. Some clones in this sample may be carry-over from other donors' samples. Sequenced here: whole blood, sampled in connection with sensitization to the hapten diphenylcyclopropenone (DPC). The gene calls are TRBV6-1 and TRBJ2-1; 9 bases line up with TRBD1. The DNA for the CDR3 is TGTGCCAGCAGGGACAGGGGTTCCTACAATGAGCAGTTCTTC. Amino acid sequence: CASRDRGSYNEQFF.